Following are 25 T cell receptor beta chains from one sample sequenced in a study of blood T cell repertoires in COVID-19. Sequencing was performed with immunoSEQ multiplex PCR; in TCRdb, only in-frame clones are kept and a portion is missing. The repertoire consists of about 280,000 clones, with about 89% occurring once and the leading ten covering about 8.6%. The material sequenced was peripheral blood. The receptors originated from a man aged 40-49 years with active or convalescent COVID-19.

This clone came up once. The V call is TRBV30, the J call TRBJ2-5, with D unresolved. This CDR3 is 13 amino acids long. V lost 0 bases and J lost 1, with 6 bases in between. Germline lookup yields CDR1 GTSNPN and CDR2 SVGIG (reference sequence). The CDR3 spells CAWSVLLQETQYF. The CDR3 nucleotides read TGTGCCTGGAGTGTGTTACTCCAAGAGACCCAGTACTTC.

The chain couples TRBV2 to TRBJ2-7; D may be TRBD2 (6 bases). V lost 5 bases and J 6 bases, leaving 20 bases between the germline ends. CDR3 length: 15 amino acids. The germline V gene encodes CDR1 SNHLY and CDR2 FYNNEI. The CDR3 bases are TGTGCCAGCAGTCCCCTAGGGTCTAGCGTTGGCGAGCAGTACTTC. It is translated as CASSPLGSSVGEQYF.

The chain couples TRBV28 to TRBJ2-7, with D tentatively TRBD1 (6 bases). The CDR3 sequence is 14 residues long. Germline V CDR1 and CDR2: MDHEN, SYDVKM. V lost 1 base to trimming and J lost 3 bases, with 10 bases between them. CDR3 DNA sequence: TGTGCCAGCAGTTTATTGACAGGAAACTACGAGCAGTACTTC. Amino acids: CASSLLTGNYEQYF.

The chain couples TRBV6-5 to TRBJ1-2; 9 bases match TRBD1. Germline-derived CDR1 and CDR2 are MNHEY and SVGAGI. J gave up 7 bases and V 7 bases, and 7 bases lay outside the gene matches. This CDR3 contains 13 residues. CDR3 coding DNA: TGTGCCAGCATGGACAGGGGAAGGGGTGGCTACACCTTC. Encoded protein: CASMDRGRGGYTF.

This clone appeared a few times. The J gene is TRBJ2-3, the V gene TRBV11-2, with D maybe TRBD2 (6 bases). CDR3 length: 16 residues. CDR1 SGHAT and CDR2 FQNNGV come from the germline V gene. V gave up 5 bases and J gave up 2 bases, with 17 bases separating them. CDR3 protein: CASSNGRVADTDTQYF. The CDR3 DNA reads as TGTGCCAGCAGCAACGGGAGAGTAGCGGACACAGATACGCAGTATTTT. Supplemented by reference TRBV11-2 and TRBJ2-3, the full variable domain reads EAGVAQSPRYKIIEKRQSVAFWCNPISGHATLYWYQQILGQGPKLLIQFQNNGVVDDSQLPKDRFSAERLKGVDSTLKIQPAKLEDSAVYLCASSNGRVADTDTQYFGPGTRLTVL.

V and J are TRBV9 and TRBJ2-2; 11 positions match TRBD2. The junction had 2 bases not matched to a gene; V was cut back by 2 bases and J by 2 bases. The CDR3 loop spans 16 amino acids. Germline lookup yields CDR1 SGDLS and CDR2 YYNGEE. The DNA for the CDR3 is TGTGCCAGCAGCGTCAGACTAGCGGGAAACACCGGGGAGCTGTTTTTT. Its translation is CASSVRLAGNTGELFF.

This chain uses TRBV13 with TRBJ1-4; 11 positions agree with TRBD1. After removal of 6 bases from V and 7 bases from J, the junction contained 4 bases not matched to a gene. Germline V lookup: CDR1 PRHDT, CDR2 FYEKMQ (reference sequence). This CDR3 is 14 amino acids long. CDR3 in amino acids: CASRPGTGGEKLFF. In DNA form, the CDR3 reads TGTGCCAGCAGGCCCGGGACAGGGGGTGAAAAACTGTTTTTT.

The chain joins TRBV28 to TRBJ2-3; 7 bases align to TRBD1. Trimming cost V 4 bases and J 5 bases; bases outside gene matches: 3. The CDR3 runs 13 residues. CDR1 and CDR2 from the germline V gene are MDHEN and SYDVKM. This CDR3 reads CASSSYRGDTQYF. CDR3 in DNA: TGTGCCAGCAGTTCCTACAGGGGAGATACGCAGTATTTT. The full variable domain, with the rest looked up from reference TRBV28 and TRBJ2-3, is DVKVTQSSRYLVKRTGEKVFLECVQDMDHENMFWYRQDPGLGLRLIYFSYDVKMKEKGDIPEGYSVSREKKERFSLILESASTNQTSMYLCASSSYRGDTQYFGPGTRLTVL.

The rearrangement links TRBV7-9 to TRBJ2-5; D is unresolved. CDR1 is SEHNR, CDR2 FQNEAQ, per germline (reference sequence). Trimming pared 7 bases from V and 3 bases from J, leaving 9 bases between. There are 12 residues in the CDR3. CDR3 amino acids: CASKLTKETQYF. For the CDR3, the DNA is TGTGCCAGCAAGTTGACAAAAGAGACCCAGTACTTC.

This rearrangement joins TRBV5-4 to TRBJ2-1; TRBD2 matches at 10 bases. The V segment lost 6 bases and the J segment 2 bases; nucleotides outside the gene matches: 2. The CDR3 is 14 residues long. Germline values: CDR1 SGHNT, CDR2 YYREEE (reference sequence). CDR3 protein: CASIAGGAYNEQFF. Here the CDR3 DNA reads TGTGCCAGCATAGCGGGGGGCGCCTACAATGAGCAGTTCTTC. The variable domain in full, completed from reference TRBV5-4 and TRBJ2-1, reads ETGVTQSPTHLIKTRGQQVTLRCSSQSGHNTVSWYQQALGQGPQFIFQYYREEENGRGNFPPRFSGLQFPNYSSELNVNALELDDSALYLCASIAGGAYNEQFFGPGTRLTVL.

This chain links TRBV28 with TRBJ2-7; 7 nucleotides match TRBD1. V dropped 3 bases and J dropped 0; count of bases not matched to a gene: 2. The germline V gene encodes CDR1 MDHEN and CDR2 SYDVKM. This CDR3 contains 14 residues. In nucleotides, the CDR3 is TGTGCCAGCAGTTTGACAGGGTTCTCCTACGAGCAGTACTTC. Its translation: CASSLTGFSYEQYF.

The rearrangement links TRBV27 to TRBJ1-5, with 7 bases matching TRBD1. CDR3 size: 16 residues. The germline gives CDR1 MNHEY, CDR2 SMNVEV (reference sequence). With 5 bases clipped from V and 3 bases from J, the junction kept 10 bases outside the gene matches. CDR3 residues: CASSPLDRFFNQPQHF. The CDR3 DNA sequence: TGTGCCAGCAGTCCGCTGGACAGGTTCTTCAATCAGCCCCAGCATTTT.

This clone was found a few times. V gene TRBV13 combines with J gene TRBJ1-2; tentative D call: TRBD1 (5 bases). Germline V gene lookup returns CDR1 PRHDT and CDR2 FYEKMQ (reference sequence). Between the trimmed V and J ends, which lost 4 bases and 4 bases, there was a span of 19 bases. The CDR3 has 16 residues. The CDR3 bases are TGTGCCAGCAGCTCCATCAGCCAGGGCCCAGTCTATGGCTACACCTTC. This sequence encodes CASSSISQGPVYGYTF.

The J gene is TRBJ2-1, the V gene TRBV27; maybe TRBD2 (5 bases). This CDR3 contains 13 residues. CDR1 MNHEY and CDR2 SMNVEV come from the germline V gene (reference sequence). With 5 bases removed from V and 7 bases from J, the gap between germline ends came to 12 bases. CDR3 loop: CASSPRGRNEQFF. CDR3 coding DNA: TGTGCCAGCAGTCCCCGGGGTCGGAATGAGCAGTTCTTC.

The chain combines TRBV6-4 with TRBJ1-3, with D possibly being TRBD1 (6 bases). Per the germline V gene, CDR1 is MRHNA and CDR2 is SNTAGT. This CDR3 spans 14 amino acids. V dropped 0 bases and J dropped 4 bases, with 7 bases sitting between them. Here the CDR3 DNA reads TGTGCCAGCAGTGACTCGAGGGGGGGAAACACCATATATTTT. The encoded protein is CASSDSRGGNTIYF.

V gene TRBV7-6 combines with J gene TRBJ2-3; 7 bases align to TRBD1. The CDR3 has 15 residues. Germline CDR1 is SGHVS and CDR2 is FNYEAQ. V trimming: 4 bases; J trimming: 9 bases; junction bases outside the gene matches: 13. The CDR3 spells CASSSSPDRSRTQYF. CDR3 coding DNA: TGTGCCAGCAGCTCTAGTCCGGACAGGTCTCGGACGCAGTATTTT.

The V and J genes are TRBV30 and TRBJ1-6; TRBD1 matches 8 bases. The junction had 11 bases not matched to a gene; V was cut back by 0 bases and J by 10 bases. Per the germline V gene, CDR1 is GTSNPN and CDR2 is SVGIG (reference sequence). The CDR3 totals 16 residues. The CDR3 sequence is CAWSVRTGTGKSPLHF. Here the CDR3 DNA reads TGTGCCTGGAGTGTACGGACCGGGACAGGAAAGTCACCCCTCCACTTT.

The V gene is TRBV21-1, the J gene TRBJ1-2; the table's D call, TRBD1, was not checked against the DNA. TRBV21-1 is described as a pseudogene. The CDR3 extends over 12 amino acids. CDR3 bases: TGTGCCCGATATGGAGGGGGCAGTGGCTACACCTTC. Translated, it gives CARYGGGSGYTF.

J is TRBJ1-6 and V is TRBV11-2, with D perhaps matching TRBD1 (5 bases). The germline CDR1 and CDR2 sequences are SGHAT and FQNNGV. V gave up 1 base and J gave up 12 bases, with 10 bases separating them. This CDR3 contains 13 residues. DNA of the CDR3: TGTGCCAGCAGCTTAGTGGGGCCCGGACCCCTCCACTTT. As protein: CASSLVGPGPLHF.

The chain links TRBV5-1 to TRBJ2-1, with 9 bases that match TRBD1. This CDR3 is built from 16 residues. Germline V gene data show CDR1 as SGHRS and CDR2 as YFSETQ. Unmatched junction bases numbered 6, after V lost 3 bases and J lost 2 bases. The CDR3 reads CASSSGQGHPYNEQFF. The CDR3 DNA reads TGCGCCAGCAGCTCGGGACAGGGACATCCCTACAATGAGCAGTTCTTC.

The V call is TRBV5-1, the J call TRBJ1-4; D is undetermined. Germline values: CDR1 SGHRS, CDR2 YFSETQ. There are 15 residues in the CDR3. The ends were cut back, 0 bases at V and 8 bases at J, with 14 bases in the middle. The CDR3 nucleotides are TGCGCCAGCAGCTTGGATGTAGGAGGAGGCGAAAAACTGTTTTTT. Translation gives CASSLDVGGGEKLFF.

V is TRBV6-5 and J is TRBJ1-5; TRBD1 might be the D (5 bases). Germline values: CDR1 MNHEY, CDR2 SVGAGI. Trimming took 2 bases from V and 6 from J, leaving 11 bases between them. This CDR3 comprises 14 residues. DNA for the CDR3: TGTGCCAGCAGTTACGCGGTCGGGGGTCAGCCCCAGCATTTT. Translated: CASSYAVGGQPQHF.

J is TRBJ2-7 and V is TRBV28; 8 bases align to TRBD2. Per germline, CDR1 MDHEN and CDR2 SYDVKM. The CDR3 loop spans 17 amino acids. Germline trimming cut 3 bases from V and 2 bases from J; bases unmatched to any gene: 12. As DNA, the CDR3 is TGTGCCAGCAGTTTCGGGTTAGCGGGAAGTAGCACCTACGAGCAGTACTTC. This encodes CASSFGLAGSSTYEQYF.

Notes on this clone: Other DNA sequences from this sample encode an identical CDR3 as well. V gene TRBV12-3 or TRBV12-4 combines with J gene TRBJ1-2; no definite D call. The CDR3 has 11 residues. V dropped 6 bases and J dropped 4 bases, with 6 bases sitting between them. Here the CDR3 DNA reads TGTGCCAGCAGCTCAGGCTATGGCTACACCTTC. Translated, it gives CASSSGYGYTF.

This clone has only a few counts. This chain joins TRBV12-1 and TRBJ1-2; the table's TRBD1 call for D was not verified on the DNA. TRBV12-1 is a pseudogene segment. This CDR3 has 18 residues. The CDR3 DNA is TGTGCCAGCACTCCCCCCCCGGCAGGGGTAGAAGGAGTAGAAGGCTACACCTTC. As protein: CASTPPPAGVEGVEGYTF.